This T cell receptor (beta chain) emerged from a study of regulatory T cells in long-lasting Graves disease. Remarks on this clonotype: A much more abundant neighbour one base away suggests this may be a read error.

Stated time point: newly diagnosed GD, antithyroid drugs for less than 3 months. With RNA extracted from PBMCs as input, the TCR library was made. For TCR beta, libraries came from iRepertoire HTBI primers and Arm-PCR of CDR3 regions. Each CDR3 protein gets one entry after TCRdb re-called the multiplex PCR reads with MiXCR. The table has about half a million distinct CDR3 sequences, around 13% seen once. Germline CDR1 is LGHDT and CDR2 is YNNKEL (reference sequence). The CDR3 runs to 14 residues. The sample also formed part of further work on T cells in Graves' hyperthyroidism and ophthalmopathy.

The J gene is TRBJ1-6, the V gene TRBV3-1, with D possibly being TRBD1 (5 bases). The source of this sequence is a woman aged 25 to 45 with Graves disease. Sequencing was performed on peripheral blood mononuclear cells (PBMCs), taken at new diagnosis, from a patient treated with antithyroid drugs. Written as DNA, the CDR3 is TGTGTCAGCAGCCACCAGGGTGATAATTCACCCCTCCACTTT. Protein: CVSSHQGDNSPLHF.